This paragraph reports one T cell receptor (beta chain). Its antigen is unidentified. The table came from immunoSEQ multiplex PCR; TCRdb's copy has only in-frame clones and leaves some out. Of fewer than 85,000 clones in the sample, approximately 89% were seen once. The data belong to a study of T cell responses to AZD1222 COVID-19 vaccine. General study points: At study baseline, merely six AZD1222 recipients were seropositive.

This TCR was sampled from an adult in good health. The sample in question was peripheral blood, obtained on day 0 of AZD1222 vaccination.

The chain's CDR3 is CSASRGGRGTDTQYF. CDR3 DNA: TGCAGTGCTAGTCGGGGCGGAAGGGGCACAGATACGCAGTATTTT. The V and J genes are TRBV20-1 and TRBJ2-3; D may correspond to TRBD1 or TRBD2 (5 bases each). This CDR3 is built from 15 residues. Germline CDR1 DFQATT, CDR2 SNEGSKA (reference sequence). Deletions cut 3 bases from V and 1 base from J, with 14 bases between.